This T cell receptor beta chain was retrieved from a study of cytomegalovirus exposure and HLA in healthy donors. Separation from the roughly 670-subject first cohort characterized the roughly 130-subject validation cohort, to which the donors belonged. The CDR3 covers 14 residues. Germline loops: CDR1 SGHDT, CDR2 YYEEEE. V gave up 6 bases and J gave up 5 bases; unmatched junction bases: 10. As regards this clone: Its antigen is undetermined.

The data were produced by immunoSEQ multiplex PCR, yet TCRdb's version contains in-frame clones alone and is incomplete. This sample carries over 150,000 clones, 95% to 96% of them seen once, and the ten largest clones take approximately 1%. General study points: Confirmation was obtained in vitro that a few CMV-associated chains are specific for CMV antigens. The tendency of first-cohort TCR clusters to co-occur in the 90 to 150 validation repertoires was the finding of a later analysis.

This TCR derives from a woman between 18 and 29 years old in good health and CMV-seronegative. This chain uses TRBV5-6 with TRBJ2-5; 7 bases are a match to TRBD1. Sequences were obtained from PBMCs. CDR3 coding DNA: TGTGCCAGCACCACGACAGGGTCCTGGGAGACCCAGTACTTC. This codes for CASTTTGSWETQYF. The variable domain in full, completed from reference TRBV5-6 and TRBJ2-5, reads DAGVTQSPTHLIKTRGQQVTLRCSPKSGHDTVSWYQQALGQGPQFIFQYYEEEERQRGNFPDRFSGHQFPNYSSELNVNALLLGDSALYLCASTTTGSWETQYFGPGTRLLVL.